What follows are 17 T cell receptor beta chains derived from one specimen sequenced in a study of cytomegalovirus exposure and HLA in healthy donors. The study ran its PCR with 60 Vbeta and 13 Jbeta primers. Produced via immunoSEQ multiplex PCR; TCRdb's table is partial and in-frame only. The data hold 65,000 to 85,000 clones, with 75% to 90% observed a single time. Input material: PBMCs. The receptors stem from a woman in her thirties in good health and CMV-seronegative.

CDR3 in amino acids: CASSLREGLLSEQFF. The DNA for the CDR3 is TGTGCCAGCAGCCTGCGGGAGGGCCTCCTTAGTGAGCAGTTCTTC. The chain recombines TRBV14 with TRBJ2-1; TRBD2 aligns across 9 bases. Germline trimming cut 4 bases from V and 9 bases from J; bases unmatched to any gene: 10. The germline V gene has CDR1 SGHDN and CDR2 FVKESK. This CDR3 comprises 15 residues.

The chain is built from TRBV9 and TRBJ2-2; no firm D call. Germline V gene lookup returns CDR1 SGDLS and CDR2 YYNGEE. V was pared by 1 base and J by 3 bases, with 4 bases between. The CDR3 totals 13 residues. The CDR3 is CASSVQDTGELFF. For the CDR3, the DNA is TGTGCCAGCAGCGTACAGGACACCGGGGAGCTGTTTTTT.

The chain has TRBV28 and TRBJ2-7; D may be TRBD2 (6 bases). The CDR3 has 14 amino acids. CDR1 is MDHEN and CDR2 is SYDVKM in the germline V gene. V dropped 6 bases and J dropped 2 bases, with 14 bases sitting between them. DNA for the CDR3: TGTGCCAGCAGCGGCGGGGATAGGACCTACGAGCAGTACTTC. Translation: CASSGGDRTYEQYF.

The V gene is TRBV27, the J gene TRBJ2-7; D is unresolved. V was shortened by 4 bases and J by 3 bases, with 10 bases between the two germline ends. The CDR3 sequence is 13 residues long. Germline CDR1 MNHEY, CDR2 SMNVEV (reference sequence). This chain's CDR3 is CASSSELGYEQYF. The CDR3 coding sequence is TGTGCCAGCAGTTCCGAGCTTGGCTACGAGCAGTACTTC.

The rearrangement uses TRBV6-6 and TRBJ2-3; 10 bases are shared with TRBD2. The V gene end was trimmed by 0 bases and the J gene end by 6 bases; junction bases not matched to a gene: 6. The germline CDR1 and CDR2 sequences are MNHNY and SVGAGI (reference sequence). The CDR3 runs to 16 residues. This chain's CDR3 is CASSYSTSGTFDTQYF. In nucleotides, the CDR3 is TGTGCCAGCAGTTACTCTACTAGCGGGACCTTCGATACGCAGTATTTT.

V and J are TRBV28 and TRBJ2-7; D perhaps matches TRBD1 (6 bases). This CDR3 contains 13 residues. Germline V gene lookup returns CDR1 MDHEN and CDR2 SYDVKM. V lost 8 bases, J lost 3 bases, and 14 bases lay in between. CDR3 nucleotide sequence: TGTGCCAGCGGCAGGGGAATGGGCTACGAGCAGTACTTC. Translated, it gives CASGRGMGYEQYF.

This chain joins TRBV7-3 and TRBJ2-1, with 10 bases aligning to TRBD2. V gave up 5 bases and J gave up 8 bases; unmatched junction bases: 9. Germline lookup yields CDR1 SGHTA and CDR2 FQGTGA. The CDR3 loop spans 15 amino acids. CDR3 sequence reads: CASSPTTSGMDEQFF. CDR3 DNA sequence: TGTGCCAGCAGCCCAACCACTAGCGGGATGGATGAGCAGTTCTTC.

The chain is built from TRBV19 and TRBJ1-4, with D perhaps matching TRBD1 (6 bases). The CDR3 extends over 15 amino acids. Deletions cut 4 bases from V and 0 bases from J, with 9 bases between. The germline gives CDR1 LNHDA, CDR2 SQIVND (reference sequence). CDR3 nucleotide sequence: TGTGCCAGTAGTACGGACAGCGCAACTAATGAAAAACTGTTTTTT. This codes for CASSTDSATNEKLFF.

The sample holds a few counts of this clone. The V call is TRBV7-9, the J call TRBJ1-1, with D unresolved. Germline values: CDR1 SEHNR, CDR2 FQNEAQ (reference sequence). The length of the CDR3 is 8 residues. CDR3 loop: CTDTEAFF. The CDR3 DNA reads TGTACGGACACTGAAGCTTTCTTT.

The CDR3 sequence is CASSLRASGSMEGYEQYF. CDR3 DNA: TGCGCCAGCAGCTTGAGGGCTAGCGGGAGCATGGAGGGGTACGAGCAGTACTTC. This sequence joins TRBV5-1 and TRBJ2-7; 10 nucleotides line up with TRBD2. V lost 1 base, J lost 4 bases, and 14 bases stayed unmatched. This CDR3 spans 18 amino acids. Germline-derived CDR1 and CDR2 are SGHRS and YFSETQ.

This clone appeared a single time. CDR3 loop: CASSHTSGRGTGELFF. The CDR3, as DNA: TGTGCCAGCAGCCACACTAGCGGGAGGGGTACCGGGGAGCTGTTTTTT. The chain combines TRBV2 with TRBJ2-2, with 13 bases lining up with TRBD2. CDR3 length: 16 amino acids. Germline trimming cut 6 bases from V and 5 bases from J; bases unmatched to any gene: 6. Looked up from germline, CDR1 is SNHLY and CDR2 is FYNNEI.

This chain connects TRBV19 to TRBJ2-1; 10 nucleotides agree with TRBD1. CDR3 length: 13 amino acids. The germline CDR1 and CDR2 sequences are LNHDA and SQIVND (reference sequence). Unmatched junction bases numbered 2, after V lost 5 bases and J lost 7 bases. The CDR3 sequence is CASSQDRGNEQFF. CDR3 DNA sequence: TGTGCCAGTAGTCAGGACAGGGGGAATGAGCAGTTCTTC.

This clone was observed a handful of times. CDR3: CASSLDQKTEAFF. CDR3 coding DNA: TGCGCCAGCAGCTTGGATCAGAAAACTGAAGCTTTCTTT. This rearrangement joins TRBV5-1 to TRBJ1-1; D remains ambiguous. The germline V gene has CDR1 SGHRS and CDR2 YFSETQ. V gave up 0 bases and J gave up 5 bases, with 8 bases separating them. The CDR3 has 13 residues.

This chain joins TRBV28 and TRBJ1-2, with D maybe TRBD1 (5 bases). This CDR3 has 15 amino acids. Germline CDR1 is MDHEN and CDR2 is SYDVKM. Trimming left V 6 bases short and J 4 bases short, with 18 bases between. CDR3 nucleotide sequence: TGTGCCAGCAGCACCGGGGGAAGCGCCCTCTATGGCTACACCTTC. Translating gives CASSTGGSALYGYTF.

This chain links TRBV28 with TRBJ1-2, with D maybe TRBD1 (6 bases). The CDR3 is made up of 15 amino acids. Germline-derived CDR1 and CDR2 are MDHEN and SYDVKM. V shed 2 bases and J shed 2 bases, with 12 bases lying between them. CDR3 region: CASSLPRTGNYGYTF. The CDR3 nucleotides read TGTGCCAGCAGTTTACCTCGAACAGGGAACTATGGCTACACCTTC.

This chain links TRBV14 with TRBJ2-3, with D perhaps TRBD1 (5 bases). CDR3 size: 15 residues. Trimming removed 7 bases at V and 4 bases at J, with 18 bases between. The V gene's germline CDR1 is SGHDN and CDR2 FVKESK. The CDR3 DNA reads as TGTGCCAGCACCCGAATTTTGCTAGGGGCAGATACGCAGTATTTT. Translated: CASTRILLGADTQYF.

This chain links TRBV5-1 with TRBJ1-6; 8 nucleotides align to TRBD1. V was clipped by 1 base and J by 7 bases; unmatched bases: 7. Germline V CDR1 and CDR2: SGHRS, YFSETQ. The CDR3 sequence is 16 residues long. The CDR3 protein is CASSLRQGATNSPLHF. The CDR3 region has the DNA TGCGCCAGCAGCTTGAGGCAGGGGGCTACGAATTCACCCCTCCACTTT.